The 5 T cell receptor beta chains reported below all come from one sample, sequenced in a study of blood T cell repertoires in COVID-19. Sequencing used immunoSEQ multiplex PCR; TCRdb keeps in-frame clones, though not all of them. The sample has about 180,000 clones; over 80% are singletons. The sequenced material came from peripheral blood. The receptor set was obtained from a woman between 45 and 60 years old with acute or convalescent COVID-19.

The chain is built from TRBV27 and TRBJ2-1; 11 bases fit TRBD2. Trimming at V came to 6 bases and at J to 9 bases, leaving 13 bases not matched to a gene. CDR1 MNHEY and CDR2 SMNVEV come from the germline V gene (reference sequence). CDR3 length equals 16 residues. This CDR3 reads CASSLRGTSGSSEQFF. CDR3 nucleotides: TGTGCCAGCAGCCTGAGGGGCACTAGCGGGAGCAGTGAGCAGTTCTTC.

In nucleotides, the CDR3 is TGTGCCACCAGCGAGAGAGACACCTCTGAAGCTTTCTTT. Its translation: CATSERDTSEAFF. V and J are TRBV24-1 and TRBJ1-1; no clear D. The CDR3 runs to 13 residues. Trimming removed 7 bases at V and 6 bases at J, with 14 bases between. Per germline, CDR1 KGHDR and CDR2 SFDVKD.

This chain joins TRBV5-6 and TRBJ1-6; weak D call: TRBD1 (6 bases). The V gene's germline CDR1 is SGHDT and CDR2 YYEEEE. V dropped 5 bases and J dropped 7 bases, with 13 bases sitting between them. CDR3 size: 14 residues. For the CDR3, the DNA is TGTGCCAGCAGTGGACAGTGGGGGAATTCACCCCTCCACTTT. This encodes CASSGQWGNSPLHF.

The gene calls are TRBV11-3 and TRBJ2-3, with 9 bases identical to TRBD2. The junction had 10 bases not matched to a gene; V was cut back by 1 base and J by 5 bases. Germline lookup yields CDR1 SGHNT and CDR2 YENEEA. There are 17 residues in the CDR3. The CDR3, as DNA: TGTGCCAGCAGCTTAGTGGGCGGGGGGGCTGTTCGAGATACGCAGTATTTT. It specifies CASSLVGGGAVRDTQYF. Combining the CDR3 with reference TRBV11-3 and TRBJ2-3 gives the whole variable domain EAGVVQSPRYKIIEKKQPVAFWCNPISGHNTLYWYLQNLGQGPELLIRYENEEAVDDSQLPKDRFSAERLKGVDSTLKIQPAELGDSAVYLCASSLVGGGAVRDTQYFGPGTRLTVL.

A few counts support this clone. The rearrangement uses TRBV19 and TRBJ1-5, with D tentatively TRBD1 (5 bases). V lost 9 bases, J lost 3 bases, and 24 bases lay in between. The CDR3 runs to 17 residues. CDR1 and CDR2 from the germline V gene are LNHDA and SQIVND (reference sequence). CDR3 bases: TGTGCCAGCTCCCACTTTAAGGACAAGAAGCTCAATCAGCCCCAGCATTTT. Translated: CASSHFKDKKLNQPQHF.